Below, 32 T cell receptor beta chains from the same sample are listed, as sequenced in a study of blood T cell repertoires in COVID-19. The repertoire was sequenced with immunoSEQ multiplex PCR; TCRdb's copy has only in-frame clones and lacks some. The profile shows over 150,000 clones, under 80% of them singletons. Sequences were obtained from peripheral blood. The receptors derive from a man in his 70s with acute or convalescent COVID-19.

This chain links TRBV28 with TRBJ1-2, with a tentative D call TRBD1 (6 bases). The CDR3 has 16 amino acids. V was clipped by 5 bases and J by 4 bases, with 20 bases between them. Germline V gene sequence: CDR1 MDHEN, CDR2 SYDVKM. CDR3 protein: CASSPLGGPAVYGYTF. The CDR3 DNA reads TGTGCCAGCAGTCCTCTAGGGGGACCCGCCGTCTATGGCTACACCTTC.

The rearrangement links TRBV12-3 or TRBV12-4 to TRBJ2-2; D is ambiguous. The CDR3 is made up of 11 amino acids. V was trimmed by 6 bases and J by 6 bases, leaving 5 bases between them. CDR3 nucleotide sequence: TGTGCCAGCAGCTACCCCGGGGAGCTGTTTTTT. Its translation is CASSYPGELFF.

The chain recombines TRBV18 with TRBJ1-3, with D tentatively TRBD1 (6 bases). The germline V gene encodes CDR1 KGHSH and CDR2 LQKENI. Trimming stripped 2 bases from V and 4 bases from J, with 12 bases between. This CDR3 region has 15 residues. CDR3 loop: CASSPIQGTGNTIYF. The DNA of the CDR3 is TGTGCCAGCTCACCAATACAGGGCACCGGAAACACCATATATTTT.

The gene calls are TRBV11-2 and TRBJ2-5; D possibly corresponds to TRBD2 (6 bases). The germline gives CDR1 SGHAT, CDR2 FQNNGV. V gave up 5 bases and J gave up 2 bases, with 12 bases separating them. The CDR3 is 14 amino acids. CDR3 nucleotide sequence: TGTGCCAGCAGCACGACGGCGGGACAAGAGACCCAGTACTTC. It specifies CASSTTAGQETQYF.

The chain employs TRBV19 and TRBJ2-1; 8 bases are shared with TRBD1. The V gene end was trimmed by 9 bases and the J gene end by 4 bases; junction bases not matched to a gene: 8. CDR3 length: 14 amino acids. The germline V gene encodes CDR1 LNHDA and CDR2 SQIVND (reference sequence). The CDR3 reads CASSPGQAYNEQFF. The CDR3 bases are TGTGCCAGCTCCCCGGGACAGGCGTACAATGAGCAGTTCTTC.

This clone was seen only once. The J gene is TRBJ1-1, the V gene TRBV19; 10 nucleotides agree with TRBD1. The V gene's germline CDR1 is LNHDA and CDR2 SQIVND (reference sequence). This CDR3 contains 17 residues. The junction had 13 bases not matched to a gene; V was cut back by 5 bases and J by 4 bases. The CDR3 sequence: CASSLRGQGTSTTEAFF. The CDR3 DNA is TGTGCCAGTAGTCTCCGGGGACAGGGGACGTCGACCACTGAAGCTTTCTTT.

The gene calls are TRBV6-5 and TRBJ2-1; D not resolved. CDR1 is MNHEY, CDR2 SVGAGI, per germline. The CDR3 consists of 12 residues. The germline V and J ends were trimmed by 5 bases and 4 bases, with 6 bases remaining between them. CDR3 bases: TGTGCCAGCAGTCGTCAGTACAATGAGCAGTTCTTC. Its translation: CASSRQYNEQFF.

This clone was recorded a few times. The chain recombines TRBV2 with TRBJ2-7, with D possibly matching TRBD1 (6 bases). Germline CDR1 is SNHLY and CDR2 is FYNNEI. V was trimmed by 1 base and J by 4 bases, leaving 14 bases between them. The CDR3 totals 15 residues. Here the CDR3 reads CASSEDQGRGYEQYF. The DNA for the CDR3 is TGTGCCAGCAGTGAAGACCAGGGTAGGGGGTACGAGCAGTACTTC.

The chain uses TRBV6-5 and TRBJ2-5; 9 positions agree with TRBD2. CDR3 length: 12 residues. The germline CDR1 and CDR2 sequences are MNHEY and SVGAGI. Unmatched junction bases numbered 3, after V lost 6 bases and J lost 7 bases. Here the CDR3 DNA reads TGTGCCAGCAGGGGACTAGCAGGGACCCAGTACTTC. This codes for CASRGLAGTQYF.

CDR3 nucleotide sequence: TGTGCCAGCAGCGTATCGGGACTAGCGGACCAAGAGACCCAGTACTTC. Translating it yields CASSVSGLADQETQYF. The chain recombines TRBV9 with TRBJ2-5, with 11 bases fitting TRBD2. Germline CDR1 SGDLS, CDR2 YYNGEE. J lost 0 bases, V lost 1 base, and 2 bases had no gene match. The CDR3 is 16 residues long.

This clone was observed a few times. The genes are TRBV20-1 and TRBJ1-1; no definite D call. Germline CDR1 DFQATT, CDR2 SNEGSKA (reference sequence). V dropped 3 bases and J dropped 1 base, with 6 bases sitting between them. CDR3 length: 12 amino acids. The CDR3 loop reads CSASSQNTEAFF. The CDR3, as DNA: TGCAGTGCTAGTAGCCAGAACACTGAAGCTTTCTTT.

The chain combines TRBV6-2 or TRBV6-3 with TRBJ2-3; 7 bases are a match to TRBD2. V lost 5 bases and J lost 2; bases outside the gene matches: 13. The CDR3 runs to 17 residues. The germline V gene has CDR1 MNHEY and CDR2 SVGEGT. In DNA form, the CDR3 reads TGTGCCAGCAGTGCCCGTAGGGCGGGAGAAACCACAGATACGCAGTATTTT. As protein: CASSARRAGETTDTQYF.

J is TRBJ1-2 and V is TRBV29-1; D is possibly TRBD1 (6 bases). The germline V gene encodes CDR1 SQVTM and CDR2 ANQGSEA. The CDR3 sequence is 13 residues long. The V gene lost 5 bases and the J gene lost 0 bases, with 10 bases spanning the gap. Here the CDR3 reads CSVLDSTNYGYTF. The CDR3 DNA reads as TGCAGCGTTCTGGACAGCACTAACTATGGCTACACCTTC.

CDR3 protein: CASSKGGATNEKLFF. In DNA form, the CDR3 reads TGTGCCAGCTCAAAAGGGGGTGCAACTAATGAAAAACTGTTTTTT. V and J are TRBV18 and TRBJ1-4; TRBD1 might be the D (6 bases). This CDR3 contains 15 residues. Germline CDR1 is KGHSH and CDR2 is LQKENI. V dropped 5 bases and J dropped 0 bases, with 10 bases sitting between them.

The chain links TRBV7-6 to TRBJ2-3, with 13 bases that match TRBD2. V was pared by 5 bases and J by 3 bases, with 5 bases of the junction left unmatched. The CDR3 has 16 amino acids. The germline CDR1 and CDR2 sequences are SGHVS and FNYEAQ. CDR3 in DNA: TGTGCCAGCAGCCCTCGGACTAGCGGGGGAACAGATACGCAGTATTTT. It specifies CASSPRTSGGTDTQYF.

This clone was observed a few times. The chain combines TRBV9 with TRBJ1-2; 10 nucleotides match TRBD1. V lost 3 bases, J lost 1 base, and 6 bases stayed unmatched. Germline values: CDR1 SGDLS, CDR2 YYNGEE. The CDR3 totals 16 residues. DNA of the CDR3: TGTGCCAGCAGCGAGACAGGGGGCGTAGTTAACTATGGCTACACCTTC. Its protein is CASSETGGVVNYGYTF.

The V gene is TRBV25-1, the J gene TRBJ2-2; TRBD1 agrees at 11 bases. Germline CDR1 and CDR2: MGHDK and SYGVNS. The CDR3 is made up of 14 amino acids. V was clipped by 8 bases and J by 5 bases; unmatched bases: 4. The CDR3 is CASVGTGGTGELFF. CDR3 DNA sequence: TGTGCCAGCGTAGGGACAGGGGGAACCGGGGAGCTGTTTTTT. The full variable domain, rest sourced from reference TRBV25-1 and TRBJ2-2, is EADIYQTPRYLVIGTGKKITLECSQTMGHDKMYWYQQDPGMELHLIHYSYGVNSTEKGDLSSESTVSRIRTEHFPLTLESARPSHTSQYLCASVGTGGTGELFFGEGSRLTVL.

V is TRBV4-1 and J is TRBJ2-2, with TRBD2 matching over 13 bases. Trimming cost V 1 base and J 5 bases; bases outside gene matches: 7. Germline assignment: CDR1 MGHRA and CDR2 YSYEKL. This CDR3 is built from 18 residues. In DNA form, the CDR3 reads TGCGCCAGCAGCCAAGGGGGACTAGCGGGGATAGGGACCGGGGAGCTGTTTTTT. Amino acid sequence: CASSQGGLAGIGTGELFF.

The V gene is TRBV30, the J gene TRBJ1-1; D unclear. The germline V and J ends were trimmed by 3 bases and 1 base, with 6 bases remaining between them. CDR1 is GTSNPN, CDR2 SVGIG, per germline (reference sequence). The CDR3 is 12 amino acids. CDR3 sequence reads: CAWRAGNTEAFF. The CDR3 coding sequence is TGTGCCTGGAGAGCGGGGAACACTGAAGCTTTCTTT.

The chain employs TRBV11-3 and TRBJ2-7; tentatively, D is TRBD2 (7 bases). V lost 5 bases and J 2 bases, leaving 16 bases between the germline ends. Per germline, CDR1 SGHNT and CDR2 YENEEA. The CDR3 loop spans 15 amino acids. The CDR3 region is CASSPGRGGAYEQYF. CDR3 coding DNA: TGTGCCAGCAGCCCGGGCAGGGGAGGGGCCTACGAGCAGTACTTC. The complete variable domain, with remaining parts taken from reference TRBV11-3 and TRBJ2-7, reads EAGVVQSPRYKIIEKKQPVAFWCNPISGHNTLYWYLQNLGQGPELLIRYENEEAVDDSQLPKDRFSAERLKGVDSTLKIQPAELGDSAVYLCASSPGRGGAYEQYFGPGTRLTVT.

V gene TRBV6-2 or TRBV6-3 combines with J gene TRBJ2-3; TRBD1 agrees at 9 bases. The CDR3 covers 17 residues. V shed 2 bases, J shed 4 bases, and the junction held 10 bases outside the gene matches. Germline V gene data show CDR1 as MNHEY and CDR2 as SVGEGT. CDR3 sequence: CASSYRRTGGAPDTQYF. CDR3 DNA sequence: TGTGCCAGCAGTTACCGGAGAACAGGGGGCGCGCCAGATACGCAGTATTTT.

This clone was seen a few times. The CDR3 loop is CASSGQGALSGAEAFF. For the CDR3, the DNA is TGTGCCAGCAGTGGACAGGGAGCCCTCTCGGGGGCTGAAGCTTTCTTT. The rearrangement joins TRBV2 to TRBJ1-1; 7 nucleotides align to TRBD1. CDR1 and CDR2 from the germline V gene are SNHLY and FYNNEI. CDR3 length: 16 amino acids. Trimming took 4 bases from V and 6 from J; bases not matched to a gene: 14.

This clone was detected only once. The chain joins TRBV7-2 to TRBJ1-1, with D possibly being TRBD1 (6 bases). CDR1 and CDR2 (germline): SGHTA, FQGNSA. The length of the CDR3 is 12 residues. Trimming stripped 3 bases from V and 10 bases from J, with 12 bases between. CDR3 nucleotide sequence: TGTGCCAGCAGCTTCGGACAGTTAGGAGCTTTCTTT. Its translation: CASSFGQLGAFF.

V usage is TRBV5-1 and J usage is TRBJ1-1, with D maybe TRBD1 (6 bases). Trimming pared 3 bases from V and 1 base from J, leaving 10 bases between. CDR3 size: 14 residues. Germline CDR1 and CDR2: SGHRS and YFSETQ. CDR3 DNA sequence: TGCGCCAGCAGCTCACAGGGAGAGAACACTGAAGCTTTCTTT. Translation gives CASSSQGENTEAFF.

This clone was observed many times. V gene TRBV19 combines with J gene TRBJ1-2, with unresolved D. The CDR3 is made up of 14 amino acids. V was shortened by 0 bases and J by 5 bases, with 10 bases between the two germline ends. Germline CDR1 is LNHDA and CDR2 is SQIVND (reference sequence). The CDR3 sequence: CASSIDRPGYGYTF. CDR3 coding DNA: TGTGCCAGTAGTATAGATCGACCGGGATATGGCTACACCTTC. Based on the CDR3 plus reference TRBV19 and TRBJ1-2, the full variable domain is DGGITQSPKYLFRKEGQNVTLSCEQNLNHDAMYWYRQDPGQGLRLIYYSQIVNDFQKGDIAEGYSVSREKKESFPLTVTSAQKNPTAFYLCASSIDRPGYGYTFGSGTRLTVV.

The chain couples TRBV7-2 to TRBJ2-6; D gene uncertain. The CDR3 sequence is 13 residues long. Germline loops: CDR1 SGHTA, CDR2 FQGNSA. Trimming pared 7 bases from V and 1 base from J, leaving 5 bases between. CDR3: CASILSGANVLTF. In DNA form, the CDR3 reads TGTGCCAGCATACTTTCTGGGGCCAACGTCCTGACTTTC.

The chain has TRBV25-1 and TRBJ1-1; no clear D gene. Trimming left V 1 base short and J 5 bases short, with 8 bases between. Germline V CDR1 and CDR2: MGHDK, SYGVNS. This CDR3 is built from 13 residues. In DNA, the CDR3 is TGTGCCAGCAGTGAATTAGCAACAACTGAAGCTTTCTTT. It translates to CASSELATTEAFF.

The V and J genes are TRBV18 and TRBJ2-5; weak D call: TRBD2 (6 bases). Germline values: CDR1 KGHSH, CDR2 LQKENI. Between the trimmed V and J ends, which lost 3 bases and 5 bases, there was a span of 10 bases. The CDR3 spans 13 residues. The CDR3 nucleotides read TGTGCCAGCTCACCGACGGGGGAGGAGACCCAGTACTTC. Translating it yields CASSPTGEETQYF.

The chain uses TRBV20-1 and TRBJ2-5, with TRBD2 identical over 9 bases. Germline lookup yields CDR1 DFQATT and CDR2 SNEGSKA (reference sequence). V shed 3 bases, J shed 4 bases, and the junction held 6 bases outside the gene matches. The CDR3 extends over 14 amino acids. CDR3 coding DNA: TGCAGTGCTAGTGAGGGACTAGCTTCAGAGACCCAGTACTTC. It codes for CSASEGLASETQYF.

Only a few counts were recorded for this clone. This chain joins TRBV19 and TRBJ1-2; weak D call: TRBD1 (5 bases). V was cut by 9 bases and J by 8 bases, with 10 bases left in between. Germline V gene sequence: CDR1 LNHDA, CDR2 SQIVND (reference sequence). The CDR3 loop spans 10 amino acids. Written as DNA, the CDR3 is TGTGCCAGCCTCGGGGGGGGCTACACCTTC. It translates to CASLGGGYTF.

The chain has TRBV12-5 and TRBJ1-5; no clear D. The CDR3 contains 13 residues. Germline assignment: CDR1 LGHNT and CDR2 FRNRAP. Trimming removed 4 bases at V and 1 base at J, with 5 bases between. In nucleotides, the CDR3 is TGTGCTAGTGGTTATGGCAGCAATCAGCCCCAGCATTTT. Protein: CASGYGSNQPQHF.

The J gene is TRBJ1-4, the V gene TRBV7-6, with D perhaps TRBD1 (6 bases). Germline V gene data show CDR1 as SGHVS and CDR2 as FNYEAQ. V gave up 4 bases and J gave up 0 bases, with 12 bases separating them. The CDR3 has 16 amino acids. CDR3 in amino acids: CASSSERQATNEKLFF. The CDR3 region has the DNA TGTGCCAGCAGCTCAGAAAGACAGGCAACTAATGAAAAACTGTTTTTT.